The clone carrying this TCR beta chain was observed many times. The record originates from a study of T cell repertoires in cytomegalovirus infection. TCRdb fed the reads into MiXCR, producing one record per CDR3 protein. Altogether 100,000 to 150,000 distinct CDR3 sequences are present, 8.8% being singletons, with the ten largest covering over 9%. Per germline, CDR1 SNHLY and CDR2 FYNNEI. With 5 bases removed from V and 8 bases from J, the gap between germline ends came to 12 bases. The CDR3 has 12 residues. The chain employs TRBV2 and TRBJ1-1, with TRBD1 as a possible D gene (6 bases). This TCR was sampled from a human donor in good health (CMV status not recorded). Some clones in this sample may be carry-over from other donors' samples. The sequenced sample consisted of PBMCs. CDR3: CASSHRDREAFF. CDR3 nucleotides: TGTGCCAGCAGTCATAGAGACAGGGAAGCTTTCTTT.